This T cell receptor beta chain emerged from a study of Ad26.COV2.S vaccination and SARS-CoV-2 variants. About the study: Donor got 5x10^10 or 1x10^11 viral particles of Ad26.COV2.S.

Treatment in this sample: over 15 received Ad26.COV2.S at low or high dose, single or two shots; 5 received placebo; per-sample allocation not given. Sampling was done on day 63 after the first vaccine or placebo injection. About this clone: Its cognate antigen is unknown.

Repertoires were generated with immunoSEQ multiplex PCR, while TCRdb's copy carries only in-frame clones and drops some. The table shows a few hundred thousand clones, with 80% to 95% occurring only once. The CDR3 has 15 amino acids. Trimming removed 1 base from V and 0 bases from J, with 7 bases in between. Germline CDR1 reads SEHNR; CDR2 reads FQNEAQ (reference sequence). Study outcomes and limitations: Non-spike TCR breadth did not differ much between vaccine and placebo recipients.

V gene TRBV7-9 combines with J gene TRBJ1-3; D not resolved. The source of this sequence is a person between 18 and 59 years old who received the Ad26.COV2.S COVID-19 vaccine or a placebo. The sample consisted of peripheral blood, taken in a trial of Ad26.COV2.S vaccine versus placebo. CDR3 coding DNA: TGTGCCAGCAGCTTAGAAAGCAGCTCTGGAAACACCATATATTTT. It yields the protein CASSLESSSGNTIYF.